This T cell receptor (beta chain) came from a study of blood T cell repertoires in COVID-19 (dated by TCRdb to the early 2020s). For the wider study: The collaborator samples originated in the United States, Italy and Spain and spanned the acute and convalescent phases of COVID-19. The prospective study material was composed of cDNA or gDNA derived from T cells, B-cell-depleted T cells, or PBMCs. Subjects who had been exposed to COVID-19, were actively infected with it, or had recovered from it provided the deeply sampled blood TCRbeta repertoires that made up the dataset. The repertoires were released in a freely available public database meant as a resource for research on the immune response to SARS-CoV-2. The samples were drawn from the first 160 participants of the ongoing ImmuneRACE study and from roughly 1,300 subjects provided by 6 global collaborators. The sample metadata nearly always contained a de-identified subject ID, COVID-19 status, age in years and sex. HLA class I and class II types, where available, came from metadata supplied by the sample provider rather than from assay-based typing.

The paper's findings and limits, for the study overall: The quantity of clinical and demographic metadata differed by source and by participant and was supplied without curation.

Enrolling through a virtual design, the prospective study's participants ranged in age from roughly 18 to 89 years and lived across 24 United States geographic areas. To assign participants to cohorts, the prospective study relied on clinical history that participants themselves reported in a screening survey and a study questionnaire. Mobile phlebotomists in the prospective study collected whole blood, serum and a nasopharyngeal or oropharyngeal swab from every participant. Participants in the prospective study had the option to provide additional blood draws and questionnaires over an approximately 2-month period. Before DNA extraction, blood samples from the prospective study were shipped at room temperature or frozen. TCRbeta CDR3 regions were amplified from genomic DNA using the immunoSEQ Assay, a bias-controlled multiplex PCR. Under the source paper's analysis protocol: The number of nucleated cells in each sample was estimated by amplification of reference gene primers within the assay. Sequence reads were collapsed and filtered to measure the absolute abundance of every unique TCRbeta CDR3 rearrangement. Productive Simpson clonality was computed per sample as the square root of Simpson's diversity index over productive rearrangements. Imported from immuneACCESS, the table was reduced by TCRdb to in-frame sequences with V and J called. These copies leave out some clones; in studies compared against another copy, an unresolved V gene accounts for under half, and the cause of the remainder is not known. V and J calls and clone size are copied from that table; D and trimming were computed from the DNA. The sample has hundreds of thousands of clones on record, roughly 89% of them singletons. Of the sample, about 1.7% is held by the ten largest clones.

CDR1 KGHSH and CDR2 LQKENI were looked up in the germline V gene. Between the V and J ends, shortened by 3 bases and 8 bases respectively, the junction contains 11 bases. The CDR3 measures 13 amino acids from cysteine to phenylalanine. CDR3 DNA is the only sequence kept; it has 39 bases, read in frame from the first base. The sample holds a few counts of this clone. No cognate antigen has been identified for it. There are no base qualities to consult, and no much larger clone falls within one base. The rearranged chain carries TRBV18 and TRBJ1-5, with the D gene call left open. Sample: PBMCs or T cells enriched from blood (not recorded which). This clonotype was obtained from a woman between 18 and 29 years old with acute COVID-19. Read as DNA, the sequence is TGTGCCAGCTCACCGCTTGACGGGGAGCCCCAGCATTTT. Its protein product is CASSPLDGEPQHF.